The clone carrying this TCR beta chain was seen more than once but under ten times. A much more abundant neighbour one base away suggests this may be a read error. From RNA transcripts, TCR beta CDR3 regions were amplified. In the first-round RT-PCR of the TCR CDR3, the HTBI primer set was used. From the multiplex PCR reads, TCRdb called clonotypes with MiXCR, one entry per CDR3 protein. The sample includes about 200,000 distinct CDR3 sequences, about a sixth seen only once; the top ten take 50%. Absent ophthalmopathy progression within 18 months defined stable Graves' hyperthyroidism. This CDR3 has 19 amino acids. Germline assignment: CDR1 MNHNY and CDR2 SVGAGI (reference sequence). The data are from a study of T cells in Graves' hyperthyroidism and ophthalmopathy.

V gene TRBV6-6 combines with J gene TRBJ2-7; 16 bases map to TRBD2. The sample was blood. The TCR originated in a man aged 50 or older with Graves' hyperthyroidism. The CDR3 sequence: CASSSSTGTSGRVMDEQSF. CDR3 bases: TGTGCCAGCAGTTCCTCGACCGGGACTAGCGGGAGGGTTATGGACGAGCAGTCCTTC.